The text below deals with one TCR beta chain. The sample belongs to a study of blood T cell repertoires in COVID-19. On the study more broadly: The United States, Italy and Spain provided the acute and convalescent COVID-19 samples. T cells, B-cell-depleted T cells, or PBMCs supplied cDNA or gDNA.

Authors' methods: Estimated nucleated cell counts came from reference gene primer amplification. The repertoire was sequenced with immunoSEQ multiplex PCR; TCRdb's copy has only in-frame clones and lacks some. V, J and clone size are those of that table, while D and trimming were read from the DNA. Seen here are about 200,000 clones, around 84% observed once, and the top ten hold less than 15%. The CDR3 length is 16 residues. The germline V gene has CDR1 SNHLY and CDR2 FYNNEI. V trimming: 7 bases; J trimming: 0 bases; junction bases outside the gene matches: 8. Sequencing was carried out using peripheral blood. The V gene is TRBV2, the J gene TRBJ1-5, with 8 bases fitting TRBD1. This sequence originates from a human donor in a cohort sampled during active COVID-19. CDR3 DNA: TGTGCCAGCACCCGGGACAGGTTACATAGCAATCAGCCCCAGCATTTT. Translating gives CASTRDRLHSNQPQHF.